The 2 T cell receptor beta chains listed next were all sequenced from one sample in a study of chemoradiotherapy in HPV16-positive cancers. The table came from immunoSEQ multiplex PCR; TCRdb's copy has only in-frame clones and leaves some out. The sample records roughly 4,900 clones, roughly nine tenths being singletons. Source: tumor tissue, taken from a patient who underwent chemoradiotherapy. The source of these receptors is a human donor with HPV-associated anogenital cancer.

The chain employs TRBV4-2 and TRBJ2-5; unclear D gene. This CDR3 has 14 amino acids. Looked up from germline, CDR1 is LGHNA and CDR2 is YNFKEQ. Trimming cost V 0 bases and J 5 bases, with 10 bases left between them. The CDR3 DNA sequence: TGTGCCAGCAGCCAAGATCTAGACACGGAGACCCAGTACTTC. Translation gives CASSQDLDTETQYF.

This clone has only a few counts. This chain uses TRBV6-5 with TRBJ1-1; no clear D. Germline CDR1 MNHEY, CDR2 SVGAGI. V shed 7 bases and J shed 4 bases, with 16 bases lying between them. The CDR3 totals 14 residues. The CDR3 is CASKLLGLGTEAFF. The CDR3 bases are TGTGCCAGCAAACTGCTCGGCTTGGGCACTGAAGCTTTCTTT.